The present T cell receptor beta chain was sequenced within a study of cytomegalovirus exposure and HLA in healthy donors. General study points: Across all donors, roughly uniform sequencing depth was an assumption of the presence/absence analyses.

Worth noting for this clone: Its antigen remains unidentified.

The germline CDR1 and CDR2 sequences are MNHNS and SASEGT. V shed 6 bases and J shed 0 bases, with 8 bases lying between them. The CDR3 totals 13 residues. PCR employed 60 Vbeta and 13 Jbeta primers. The table came from immunoSEQ multiplex PCR; TCRdb's copy has only in-frame clones and leaves some out. This repertoire includes 150,000 to 250,000 clones. The V and J genes are TRBV6-1 and TRBJ1-1; D ambiguous. The sequencing input was PBMCs. The sequence was collected from a boy aged 5-17 years in good health and CMV-seronegative. The CDR3 region is CASRATMNTEAFF. DNA for the CDR3: TGTGCCAGCAGGGCAACCATGAACACTGAAGCTTTCTTT.